The present TCR beta chain was sequenced within a study of cytomegalovirus exposure and HLA in healthy donors. The wider study: In an early release, HLA-typed donors contributed approximately 80 million unique TCR sequences. Study-wide points: A later analysis, which compared TCR beta chains of equal frequency, found the HLA-associated ones more clonally expanded. As a later analysis showed, a missense DCLRE1C variant was linked to trimming of TCR beta V- and J-genes.

On this clone: Its antigen is not identified.

It was with 60 Vbeta and 13 Jbeta primers that the PCR ran. Per the original data handling: Counted up in a later analysis, unique TCR beta chains came to 65 million to 80 million, with some 9.9 million shared. Libraries were prepared by immunoSEQ multiplex PCR; TCRdb keeps only in-frame clonotypes and omits some of them. The DNA was the basis for D and trimming; V, J and clone size are from that table. Of fewer than 200,000 clones in the sample, approximately 75% are singletons; the top ten hold around 3.4%. Per the germline V gene, CDR1 is SGDLS and CDR2 is YYNGEE. The CDR3 length is 15 residues. V trimming: 4 bases; J trimming: 6 bases; junction bases outside the gene matches: 12.

Sample: PBMCs. The clonotype was recovered from a man aged 25-45 years in good health and CMV-seropositive. The chain couples TRBV9 to TRBJ1-1, with TRBD1 matching over 7 bases. The CDR3 reads CASSPRGGEVSEAFF. The CDR3 coding sequence is TGTGCCAGCAGCCCAAGAGGGGGCGAGGTCTCTGAAGCTTTCTTT.